The 20 T cell receptor beta chains below all came from one sample that was sequenced in a study of T cell clusters in autoimmune cytopenias. One tube held mixed TRB-A and TRB-B primer pools for touch-down PCR. TCRdb re-called the multiplex PCR reads; every CDR3 protein appears as one record, without DNA. With approximately 3,500 distinct CDR3 sequences in the sample, the ten largest clones hold around 4.9%. Each sample's input was around 250 ng genomic DNA, approximately 37,500 genome equivalents. The sample taken for sequencing was peripheral blood. The receptors here all came from a human donor with an autoimmune cytopenia or autoimmune hepatitis (not recorded which).

This clonotype is identified as medium-sized from frequency. The CDR3 is CASSLLYPSGGVADTQYF. The V gene is TRBV27, the J gene TRBJ2-3; TCRdb designates TRBD2, a call that cannot be tested without DNA. The germline CDR1 and CDR2 sequences are MNHEY and SMNVEV (reference sequence). The CDR3 extends over 18 amino acids.

The gene calls are TRBV19 and TRBJ1-4. The CDR3 is 14 amino acids. Germline assignment: CDR1 LNHDA and CDR2 SQIVND (reference sequence). CDR3 region: CASTSSMGYEKLFF.

According to its frequency, this clonotype is medium-sized (0.01 to 0.1%). The J gene is TRBJ1-2, the V gene TRBV6-1. In germline, CDR1 is MNHNS, CDR2 SASEGT. This CDR3 has 12 residues. The CDR3 spells CASSEGSYGYTF.

Its frequency marks this clonotype as medium-sized. V is TRBV6-5 and J is TRBJ1-1; TCRdb's D call, TRBD1, is unchecked because there is no DNA. In germline, CDR1 is MNHEY, CDR2 SVGAGI. The CDR3 runs to 14 residues. This CDR3 reads CASSYSGGWGEAFF.

The chain links TRBV6-2 or TRBV6-3 to TRBJ2-7; the TCRdb D gene call, TRBD1, has no DNA to confirm it. Per the germline V gene, CDR1 is MNHEY and CDR2 is SVGEGT. The CDR3 consists of 15 residues. The CDR3 spells CASSQDRGFSYEQYF.

This chain's CDR3 is CASSLAGRGYEQYF. The chain links TRBV12-3 or TRBV12-4 to TRBJ2-7; absent DNA, TCRdb's TRBD1 call cannot be checked. The CDR3 covers 14 residues.

The genes are TRBV29-1 and TRBJ1-2. CDR1 is SQVTM, CDR2 ANQGSEA, per germline. This CDR3 region has 13 residues. The CDR3 here is CSVGVVQNYGYTF.

Frequency places this clonotype as medium-sized. The chain couples TRBV13 to TRBJ2-2; checking the TCRdb D call of TRBD2 is not possible without DNA. Germline lookup yields CDR1 PRHDT and CDR2 FYEKMQ (reference sequence). CDR3 length: 16 residues. CDR3 amino acids: CASSWGLAGVTGELFF.

The chain links TRBV20-1 to TRBJ1-1. Germline V CDR1 and CDR2: DFQATT, SNEGSKA (reference sequence). This CDR3 has 12 residues. Here the CDR3 reads CSARPPIAEAFF.

Judged by frequency, this clonotype is medium-sized (0.01 to 0.1%). The rearrangement joins TRBV5-6 to TRBJ2-3; TCRdb lists TRBD2, though no DNA is available to test this call. The CDR3 is 18 residues long. The germline V gene has CDR1 SGHDT and CDR2 YYEEEE. The CDR3 sequence is CASSLGSGGARPTDTQYF.

This clonotype is medium-sized by frequency. The chain is built from TRBV27 and TRBJ2-5; TCRdb picks TRBD1, but there is no DNA to check that call. Germline V lookup: CDR1 MNHEY, CDR2 SMNVEV (reference sequence). The CDR3 loop spans 14 amino acids. The CDR3 region is CASSSRGSQETQYF.

CDR3 protein: CASSAGLAGTGTQYF. V is TRBV6-5 and J is TRBJ2-5; TCRdb calls TRBD2, which cannot be checked without DNA. The germline gives CDR1 MNHEY, CDR2 SVGAGI. This CDR3 contains 15 residues.

This clonotype is deemed medium-sized by its frequency. CDR3 sequence: CASSPPGQQNTIYF. V is TRBV18 and J is TRBJ1-3; the TCRdb D gene call, TRBD1, has no DNA to confirm it. Germline values: CDR1 KGHSH, CDR2 LQKENI. The CDR3 sequence is 14 residues long. The variable domain in full, with the rest retrieved from reference TRBV18 and TRBJ1-3, is NAGVMQNPRHLVRRRGQEARLRCSPMKGHSHVYWYRQLPEEGLKFMVYLQKENIIDESGMPKERFSAEFPKEGPSILRIQQVVRGDSAAYFCASSPPGQQNTIYFGEGSWLTVV.

According to its frequency, this clonotype is medium-sized. The genes are TRBV29-1 and TRBJ2-7; TCRdb's D call, TRBD2, is unchecked because there is no DNA. CDR1 SQVTM and CDR2 ANQGSEA come from the germline V gene. The CDR3 extends over 13 amino acids. The chain's CDR3 is CSVGLAVTYEQYF.

The rearrangement links TRBV12-3 or TRBV12-4 to TRBJ1-3; TCRdb's D call of TRBD1 is untestable without DNA. CDR3 size: 14 residues. The CDR3 loop is CASRDRLSGNTIYF.

V and J are TRBV15 and TRBJ2-1; the D call from TCRdb, TRBD1, cannot be confirmed without DNA. CDR1 is LNHNV and CDR2 is YYDKDF in the germline V gene (reference sequence). The CDR3 runs to 17 residues. CDR3 in amino acids: CATSLERQTRTYNEQFF. The variable domain in full, with the rest retrieved from reference TRBV15 and TRBJ2-1, is DAMVIQNPRYQVTQFGKPVTLSCSQTLNHNVMYWYQQKSSQAPKLLFHYYDKDFNNEADTPDNFQSRRPNTSFCFLDIRSPGLGDTAMYLCATSLERQTRTYNEQFFGPGTRLTVL.

This clonotype counts as medium-sized (0.01 to 0.1%) by frequency. V usage is TRBV5-6 and J usage is TRBJ2-7; TCRdb selects TRBD1, and the lack of DNA leaves this call unchecked. This CDR3 is 11 amino acids long. CDR1 and CDR2 from the germline V gene are SGHDT and YYEEEE. CDR3 sequence: CASSTRFEQYF.

Considering frequency, this clonotype is medium-sized. The CDR3: CASSILAARTYEQYF. The chain is built from TRBV6-6 and TRBJ2-7; TCRdb outputs TRBD2, but without DNA this stays unchecked. The germline V gene encodes CDR1 MNHNY and CDR2 SVGAGI (reference sequence). The CDR3 is made up of 15 amino acids.

This clonotype counts as medium-sized by frequency. This chain links TRBV29-1 with TRBJ2-1. The germline gives CDR1 SQVTM, CDR2 ANQGSEA. CDR3 length: 14 residues. CDR3 sequence: CSVAAFNSYNEQFF.

Judged by frequency, this clonotype is large. The chain employs TRBV7-6 and TRBJ2-5; absent DNA, TCRdb's TRBD1 call cannot be checked. Looked up from germline, CDR1 is SGHVS and CDR2 is FNYEAQ. This CDR3 contains 14 residues. The CDR3 region is CASSLAGGQETQYF.